Listed here are 10 T cell receptor beta chains from one sample, sequenced in a study of T cell repertoires in cytomegalovirus infection. Using its own MiXCR run on the reads, TCRdb lists one record per CDR3 protein. Found here are under 850,000 distinct CDR3 sequences, 35% to 40% of them singletons; the top ten hold 2.5% to 3.5%. The specimen sequenced was PBMCs. All receptors derive from a human donor in good health (CMV status not recorded). Some clones in this sample may be carry-over from other donors' samples.

This clonotype was observed a few times. The gene calls are TRBV28 and TRBJ2-7; 7 bases are shared with TRBD2. The V gene's germline CDR1 is MDHEN and CDR2 SYDVKM. V lost 4 bases and J lost 12; bases outside the gene matches: 18. The CDR3 is 15 residues long. This chain's CDR3 is CASSSLKGGSPFLYF. DNA of the CDR3: TGTGCCAGCAGTTCCCTAAAGGGCGGGAGCCCCTTTCTGTACTTC.

This chain links TRBV19 with TRBJ1-2; no firm D call. CDR1 is LNHDA and CDR2 is SQIVND in the germline V gene (reference sequence). Trimming took off 3 bases at V and 2 bases at J, with 16 bases between the two ends. This CDR3 comprises 16 residues. CDR3 DNA sequence: TGTGCCAGTAGTATGTCAGTTGGGAGAGGAAACTATGGCTACACCTTC. This codes for CASSMSVGRGNYGYTF.

V usage is TRBV19 and J usage is TRBJ2-7, with unresolved D. Trimming pared 7 bases from V and 2 bases from J, leaving 9 bases between. This CDR3 spans 12 amino acids. Germline V gene sequence: CDR1 LNHDA, CDR2 SQIVND (reference sequence). The CDR3 DNA reads TGTGCCAGTACCAGCCAAGCCTACGAGCAGTACTTC. Residues: CASTSQAYEQYF.

This clonotype turned up a few times. The chain links TRBV27 to TRBJ2-3, with D possibly matching TRBD2 (5 bases). V lost 0 bases, J lost 5 bases, and 15 bases lay in between. The CDR3 runs to 16 residues. CDR1 is MNHEY, CDR2 SMNVEV, per germline (reference sequence). The CDR3 here is CASSLSIAPREDTQYF. CDR3 DNA sequence: TGTGCCAGCAGTTTATCGATAGCCCCGAGGGAAGATACGCAGTATTTT.

The chain links TRBV6-1 to TRBJ2-7; possibly TRBD2 for D (6 bases). The germline V and J ends were trimmed by 5 bases and 2 bases, with 13 bases remaining between them. This CDR3 is 14 amino acids long. Germline V gene data show CDR1 as MNHNS and CDR2 as SASEGT. The CDR3 sequence: CASSTSGTPYEQYF. For the CDR3, the DNA is TGTGCCAGCAGTACCTCCGGGACTCCCTACGAGCAGTACTTC.

This chain connects TRBV19 to TRBJ1-2; D remains unclear. V was pared by 9 bases and J by 8 bases, with 10 bases between. CDR3 size: 10 residues. Looked up from germline, CDR1 is LNHDA and CDR2 is SQIVND (reference sequence). The CDR3 protein is CASKNGGYTF. CDR3 sequence (DNA): TGTGCCAGCAAGAACGGGGGCTACACCTTC.

A few counts support this clonotype. For the CDR3, the DNA is TGTGCCAGCAGTAACCGGGACACAAGCTTGAACACTGAAGCTTTCTTT. Residues: CASSNRDTSLNTEAFF. The V gene is TRBV6-2 or TRBV6-3, the J gene TRBJ1-1, with D maybe TRBD1 (6 bases). The CDR3 spans 16 residues. Per germline, CDR1 MNHEY and CDR2 SVGEGT. Trimming shortened V by 5 bases and J by 0 bases, and 16 bases separated the two germline ends.

The table lists this clonotype with a few counts. The chain carries TRBV4-1 and TRBJ1-1; D is possibly TRBD1 (5 bases). CDR1 MGHRA and CDR2 YSYEKL come from the germline V gene. Trimming took off 0 bases at V and 6 bases at J, with 14 bases between the two ends. This CDR3 has 15 amino acids. CDR3 nucleotides: TGCGCCAGCAGCCAAGATCAGGCAGGGAAGGCTGAAGCTTTCTTT. Translated, it gives CASSQDQAGKAEAFF.

The chain combines TRBV28 with TRBJ2-7, with a weak D call TRBD1 (6 bases). The germline CDR1 and CDR2 sequences are MDHEN and SYDVKM. The V and J ends lost 7 bases and 1 base respectively, with 11 bases between them. The CDR3 has 13 residues. CDR3 residues: CASTHGTSYEQYF. CDR3 nucleotide sequence: TGTGCCAGCACCCATGGGACATCCTACGAGCAGTACTTC.

In its sample, this clonotype was seen many times. The chain combines TRBV7-2 with TRBJ2-2, with 8 positions matching TRBD2. Trimming cost V 3 bases and J 6 bases; bases outside gene matches: 9. The CDR3 has 16 residues. CDR1 is SGHTA, CDR2 FQGNSA, per germline. As DNA, the CDR3 is TGTGCCAGCAGCTTCCCTCGGGGACTAGGGTCCGGGGAGCTGTTTTTT. Protein: CASSFPRGLGSGELFF.